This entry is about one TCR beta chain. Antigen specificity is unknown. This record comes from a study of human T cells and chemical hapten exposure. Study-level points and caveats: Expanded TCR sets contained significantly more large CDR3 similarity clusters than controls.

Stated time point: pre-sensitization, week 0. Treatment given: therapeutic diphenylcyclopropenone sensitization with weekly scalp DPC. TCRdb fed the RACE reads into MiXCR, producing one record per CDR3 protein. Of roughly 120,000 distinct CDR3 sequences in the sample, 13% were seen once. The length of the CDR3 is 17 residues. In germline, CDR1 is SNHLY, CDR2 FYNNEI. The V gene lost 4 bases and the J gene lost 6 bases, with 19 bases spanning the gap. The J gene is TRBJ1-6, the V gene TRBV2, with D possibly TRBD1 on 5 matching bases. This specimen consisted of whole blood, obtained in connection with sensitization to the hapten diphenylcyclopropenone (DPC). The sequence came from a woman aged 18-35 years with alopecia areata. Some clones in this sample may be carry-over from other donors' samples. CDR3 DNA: TGTGCCAGCAGTGCCGACTTGGGACGGAACTTTAATTCACCCCTCCACTTT. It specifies CASSADLGRNFNSPLHF.